The clone carrying this T cell receptor beta chain was counted only a few times. The target antigen is unknown. CDR1 and CDR2 (germline): SGHDN, FVKESK. The germline V and J ends were trimmed by 4 bases and 1 base, with 16 bases remaining between them. The CDR3 covers 16 residues. These data belong to a study of a mutant IDH1 vaccine in newly diagnosed glioma. Repertoires were generated with immunoSEQ multiplex PCR, while TCRdb's copy carries only in-frame clones and drops some. The sample lists roughly 42,000 clones; roughly 88% were seen once. The time point was: week 5, during vaccination. Doses consisted of 300 ug of mutant IDH1 20-mer peptide each, paired with topical imiquimod.

The starting material was PBMCs, obtained from a glioma patient whose treatment included an IDH1 peptide vaccine. The chain carries TRBV14 and TRBJ1-1; D is unresolved. This clonotype originated in a man between 40 and 49 years old with glioma. The CDR3 protein is CASSPHYGPGNTEAFF. CDR3 in DNA: TGTGCCAGCAGCCCCCACTACGGCCCTGGGAACACTGAAGCTTTCTTT.